This TCR beta chain was identified in a study of T cell clones after liver transplantation. TCRdb's table, derived via immunoSEQ multiplex PCR, lists solely in-frame clones and lacks some. The repertoire has around 78,000 clones, 83% of them found once; the top ten carry 2.8%. The V gene's germline CDR1 is LNHNV and CDR2 YYDKDF (reference sequence). There are 15 residues in the CDR3. V gave up 8 bases and J gave up 0 bases, with 14 bases separating them. The clonotype comes from a human patient who received a liver transplant. A subset of T cells may come from the graft donor. The sequences come from CD4+ T cells from blood, collected at the 22-month timepoint. This rearrangement joins TRBV15 to TRBJ2-1; D assignment may be TRBD1 or TRBD2 (6 bases each). This CDR3 is CATALGGYSYNEQFF. DNA for the CDR3: TGTGCCACCGCCCTCGGGGGCTACTCCTACAATGAGCAGTTCTTC.